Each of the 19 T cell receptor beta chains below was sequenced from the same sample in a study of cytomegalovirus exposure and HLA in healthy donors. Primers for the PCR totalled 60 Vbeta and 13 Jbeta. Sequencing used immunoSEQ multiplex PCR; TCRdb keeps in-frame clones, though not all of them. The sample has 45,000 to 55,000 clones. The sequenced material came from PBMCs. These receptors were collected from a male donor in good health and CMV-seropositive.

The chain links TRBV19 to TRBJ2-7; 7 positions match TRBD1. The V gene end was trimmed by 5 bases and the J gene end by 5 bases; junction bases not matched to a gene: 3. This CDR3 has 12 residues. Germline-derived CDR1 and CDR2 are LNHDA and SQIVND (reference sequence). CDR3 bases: TGTGCCAGTAGTCCCCAGGGGGACGAGCAGTACTTC. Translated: CASSPQGDEQYF.

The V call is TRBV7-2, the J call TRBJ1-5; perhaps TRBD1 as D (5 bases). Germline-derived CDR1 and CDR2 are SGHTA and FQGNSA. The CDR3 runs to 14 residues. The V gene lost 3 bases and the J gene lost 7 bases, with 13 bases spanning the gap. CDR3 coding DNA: TGTGCCAGCAGCTTGTCCCGGGGGTGGCAGCCCCAGCATTTT. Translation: CASSLSRGWQPQHF.

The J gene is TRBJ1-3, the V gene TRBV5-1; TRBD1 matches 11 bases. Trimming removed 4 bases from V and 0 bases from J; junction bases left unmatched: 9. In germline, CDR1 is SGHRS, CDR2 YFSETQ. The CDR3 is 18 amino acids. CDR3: CASSPGQGVPPSGNTIYF. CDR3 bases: TGCGCCAGCAGCCCGGGACAGGGGGTACCTCCCTCTGGAAACACCATATATTTT.

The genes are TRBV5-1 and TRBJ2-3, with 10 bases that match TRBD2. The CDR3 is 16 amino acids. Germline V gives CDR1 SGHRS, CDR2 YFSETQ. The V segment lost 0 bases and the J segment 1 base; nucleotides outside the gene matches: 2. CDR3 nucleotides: TGCGCCAGCAGCTTGGCCGGGACTAGCGGCACAGATACGCAGTATTTT. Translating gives CASSLAGTSGTDTQYF.

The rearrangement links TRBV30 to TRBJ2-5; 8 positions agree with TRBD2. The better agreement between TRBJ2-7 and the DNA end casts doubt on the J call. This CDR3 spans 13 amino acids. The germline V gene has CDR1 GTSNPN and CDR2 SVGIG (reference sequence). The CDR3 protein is CAWSQRGPYEQYF. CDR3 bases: TGTGCCTGGAGTCAGCGGGGGCCCTACGAGCAGTACTTC.

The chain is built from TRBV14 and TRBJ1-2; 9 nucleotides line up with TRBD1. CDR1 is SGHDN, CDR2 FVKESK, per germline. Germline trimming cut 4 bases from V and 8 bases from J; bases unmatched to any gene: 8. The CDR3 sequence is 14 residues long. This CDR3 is CASSPTYTGGGYTF. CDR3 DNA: TGTGCCAGCAGCCCTACATACACAGGGGGCGGCTACACCTTC.

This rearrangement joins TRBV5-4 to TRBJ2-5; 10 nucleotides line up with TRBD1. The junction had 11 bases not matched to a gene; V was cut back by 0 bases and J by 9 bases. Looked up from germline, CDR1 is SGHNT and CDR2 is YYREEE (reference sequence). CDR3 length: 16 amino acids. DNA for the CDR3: TGTGCCAGCAGCTTGGGAGGGGGACAGGGGAGGGAGGCCCAGTACTTC. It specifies CASSLGGGQGREAQYF.

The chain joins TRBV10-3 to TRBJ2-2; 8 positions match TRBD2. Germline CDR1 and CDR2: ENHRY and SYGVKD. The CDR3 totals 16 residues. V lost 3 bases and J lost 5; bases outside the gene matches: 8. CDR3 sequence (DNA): TGTGCCATCAGTGAAAACTTAGCGGGGATAACCGGGGAGCTGTTTTTT. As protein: CAISENLAGITGELFF.

CDR3 in amino acids: CAWSRTGNQPQHF. Here the CDR3 DNA reads TGTGCCTGGAGCCGGACAGGGAATCAGCCCCAGCATTTT. The genes are TRBV30 and TRBJ1-5, with TRBD1 matching over 8 bases. The V and J ends lost 3 bases and 4 bases, in that order; junction bases with no gene match: 2. This CDR3 is 13 amino acids long. Looked up from germline, CDR1 is GTSNPN and CDR2 is SVGIG (reference sequence).

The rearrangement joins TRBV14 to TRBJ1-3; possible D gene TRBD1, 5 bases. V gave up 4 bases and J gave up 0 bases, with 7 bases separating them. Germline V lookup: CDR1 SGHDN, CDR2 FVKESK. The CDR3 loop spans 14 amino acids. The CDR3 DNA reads TGTGCCAGCAGCCTAGACAGCTCTGGAAACACCATATATTTT. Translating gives CASSLDSSGNTIYF.

CDR3 sequence: CASSLATSGGRNEQFF. The DNA for the CDR3 is TGTGCCAGCAGCTTAGCTACTAGCGGGGGGAGAAATGAGCAGTTCTTC. V and J are TRBV7-2 and TRBJ2-1; 12 bases match TRBD2. Unmatched junction bases numbered 4, after V lost 0 bases and J lost 7 bases. Germline lookup yields CDR1 SGHTA and CDR2 FQGNSA. CDR3 length: 16 residues.

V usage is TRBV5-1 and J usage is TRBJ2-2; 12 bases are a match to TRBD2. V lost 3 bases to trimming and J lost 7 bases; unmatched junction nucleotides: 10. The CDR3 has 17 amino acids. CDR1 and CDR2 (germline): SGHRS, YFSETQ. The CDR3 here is CASSSVLTSGGVGELFF. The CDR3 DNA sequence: TGCGCCAGCAGCTCCGTCTTGACTAGCGGGGGCGTCGGGGAGCTGTTTTTT.

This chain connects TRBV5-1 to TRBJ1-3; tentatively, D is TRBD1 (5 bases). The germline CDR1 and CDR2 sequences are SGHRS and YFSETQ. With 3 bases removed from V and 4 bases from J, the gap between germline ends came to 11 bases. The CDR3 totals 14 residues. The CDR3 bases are TGCGCCAGCAGCTCGGGGGTCCGGGGAAACACCATATATTTT. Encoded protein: CASSSGVRGNTIYF.

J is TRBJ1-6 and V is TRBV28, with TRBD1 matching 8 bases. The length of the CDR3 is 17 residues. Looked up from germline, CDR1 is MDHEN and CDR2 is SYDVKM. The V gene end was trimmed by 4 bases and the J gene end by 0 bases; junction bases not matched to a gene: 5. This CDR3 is CASSSRQGSSYNSPLHF. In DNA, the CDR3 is TGTGCCAGCAGTTCTCGACAGGGGAGCTCCTATAATTCACCCCTCCACTTT.

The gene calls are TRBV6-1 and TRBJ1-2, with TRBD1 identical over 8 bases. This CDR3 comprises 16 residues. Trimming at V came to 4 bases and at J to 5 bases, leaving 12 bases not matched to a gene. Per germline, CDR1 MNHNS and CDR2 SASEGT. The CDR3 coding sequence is TGTGCCAGCAGTGGGTACGGTCACGGGACAGGTTATGGCTACACCTTC. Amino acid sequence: CASSGYGHGTGYGYTF.

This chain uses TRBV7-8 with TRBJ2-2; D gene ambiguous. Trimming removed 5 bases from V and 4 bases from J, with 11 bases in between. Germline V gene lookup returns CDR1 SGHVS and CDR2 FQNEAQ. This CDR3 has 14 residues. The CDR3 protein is CASSTDSFTGELFF. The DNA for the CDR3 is TGTGCCAGCAGCACCGACTCGTTCACCGGGGAGCTGTTTTTT.

The CDR3 spells CASSMKGMNTEAFF. Here the CDR3 DNA reads TGTGCCAGTAGTATGAAGGGGATGAACACTGAAGCTTTCTTT. V gene TRBV19 combines with J gene TRBJ1-1, with TRBD1 as a possible D gene (5 bases). CDR3 length: 14 amino acids. Trimming took off 3 bases at V and 0 bases at J, with 8 bases between the two ends. Germline CDR1 is LNHDA and CDR2 is SQIVND (reference sequence).

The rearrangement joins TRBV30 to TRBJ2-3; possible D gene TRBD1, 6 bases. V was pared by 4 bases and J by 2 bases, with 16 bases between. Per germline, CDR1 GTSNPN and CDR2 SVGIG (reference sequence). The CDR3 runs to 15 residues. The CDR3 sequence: CAWMGGQTNTDTQYF. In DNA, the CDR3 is TGTGCCTGGATGGGCGGACAGACAAACACAGATACGCAGTATTTT.

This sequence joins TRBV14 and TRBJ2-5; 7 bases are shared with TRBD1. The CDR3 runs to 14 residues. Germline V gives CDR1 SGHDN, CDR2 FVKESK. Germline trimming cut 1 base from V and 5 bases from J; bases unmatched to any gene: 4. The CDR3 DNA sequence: TGTGCCAGCAGCCAAGTAGGGGGCCGGGAGACCCAGTACTTC. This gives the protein CASSQVGGRETQYF.